This T cell receptor (beta chain) was sequenced for a study of early T cells in non-severe SARS-CoV-2 infection. Looking at the study overall: The sequenced material was bulk RNA from unsorted whole blood, and its chains were unpaired. Findings and limits, study-wide: Private and CD4 specificities were missed by VDJdb matching, skewed to anti-spike CD8.

Concerning this clonotype: The antigen is unknown.

V lost 0 bases and J 0 bases, leaving 6 bases between the germline ends. Germline assignment: CDR1 SGHNT and CDR2 YYREEE (reference sequence). This CDR3 is built from 14 residues. Unique molecular identifier tags were affixed to discrete cDNA molecules. From the 5' RACE reads, TCRdb called clonotypes with MiXCR, one entry per CDR3 protein. The sample shows tens of thousands of distinct CDR3 sequences, roughly 12% of them seen only once. The clonotype originates from an adult who was a healthcare worker with PCR-confirmed SARS-CoV-2 infection or an uninfected control (not recorded which). Source: whole blood, taken at baseline. This chain links TRBV5-4 with TRBJ1-2; D not certain. CDR3 loop: CASSLAIANYGYTF. CDR3 nucleotides: TGTGCCAGCAGCTTGGCGATAGCTAACTATGGCTACACCTTC.